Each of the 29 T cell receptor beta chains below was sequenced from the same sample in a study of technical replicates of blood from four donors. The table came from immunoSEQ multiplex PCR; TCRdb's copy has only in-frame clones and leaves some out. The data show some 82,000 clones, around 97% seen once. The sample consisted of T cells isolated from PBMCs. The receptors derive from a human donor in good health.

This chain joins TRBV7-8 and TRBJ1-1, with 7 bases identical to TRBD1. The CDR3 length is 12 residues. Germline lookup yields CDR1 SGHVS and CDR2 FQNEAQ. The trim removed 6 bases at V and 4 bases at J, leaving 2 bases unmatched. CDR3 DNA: TGTGCCAGCAGTGACAGGGCCACTGAAGCTTTCTTT. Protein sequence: CASSDRATEAFF.

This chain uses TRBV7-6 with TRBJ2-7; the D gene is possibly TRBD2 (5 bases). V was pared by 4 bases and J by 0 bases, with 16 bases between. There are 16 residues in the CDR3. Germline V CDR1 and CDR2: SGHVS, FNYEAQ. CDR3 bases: TGTGCCAGCAGCTCGACCCGGGGTATTGCCTCCTACGAGCAGTACTTC. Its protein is CASSSTRGIASYEQYF.

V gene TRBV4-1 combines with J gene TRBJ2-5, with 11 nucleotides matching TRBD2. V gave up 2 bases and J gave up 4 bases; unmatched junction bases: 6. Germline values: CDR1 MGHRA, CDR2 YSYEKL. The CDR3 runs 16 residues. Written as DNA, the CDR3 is TGCGCCAGCAGCCAATTTAGCGGGGGGGACTCAGAGACCCAGTACTTC. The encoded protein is CASSQFSGGDSETQYF.

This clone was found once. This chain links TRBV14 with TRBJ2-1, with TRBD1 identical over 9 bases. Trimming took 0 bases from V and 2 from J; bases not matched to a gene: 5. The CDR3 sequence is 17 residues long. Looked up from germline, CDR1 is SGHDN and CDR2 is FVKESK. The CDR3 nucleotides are TGTGCCAGCAGCCAAGATCATTGGACAGGGGCCTACAATGAGCAGTTCTTC. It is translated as CASSQDHWTGAYNEQFF.

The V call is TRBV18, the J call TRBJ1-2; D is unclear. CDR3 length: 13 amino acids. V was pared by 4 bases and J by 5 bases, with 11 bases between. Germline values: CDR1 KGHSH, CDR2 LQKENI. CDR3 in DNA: TGTGCCAGCTCACTACCGAGCGGGTATGGCTACACCTTC. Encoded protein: CASSLPSGYGYTF.

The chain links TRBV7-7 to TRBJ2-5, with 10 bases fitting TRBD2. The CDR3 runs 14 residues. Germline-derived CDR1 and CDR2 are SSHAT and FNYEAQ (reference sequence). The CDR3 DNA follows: TGTGCTAGCGGCGCCGGGACTAGCGAGGAGACCCAGTACTTC. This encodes CASGAGTSEETQYF.

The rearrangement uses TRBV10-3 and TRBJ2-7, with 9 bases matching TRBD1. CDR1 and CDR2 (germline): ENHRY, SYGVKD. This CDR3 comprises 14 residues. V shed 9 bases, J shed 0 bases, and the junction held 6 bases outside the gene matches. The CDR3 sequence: CAIRDRVDSYEQYF. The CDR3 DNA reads TGTGCCATAAGGGACAGGGTCGACTCCTACGAGCAGTACTTC.

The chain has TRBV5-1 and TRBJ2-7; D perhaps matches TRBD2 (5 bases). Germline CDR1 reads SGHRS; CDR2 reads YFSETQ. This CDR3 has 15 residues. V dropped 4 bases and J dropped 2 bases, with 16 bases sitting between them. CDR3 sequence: CASSESPPSTYEQYF. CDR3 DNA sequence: TGCGCCAGCAGCGAAAGTCCACCTAGCACCTACGAGCAGTACTTC. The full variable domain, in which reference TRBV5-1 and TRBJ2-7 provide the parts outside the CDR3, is KAGVTQTPRYLIKTRGQQVTLSCSPISGHRSVSWYQQTPGQGLQFLFEYFSETQRNKGNFPGRFSGRQFSNSRSEMNVSTLELGDSALYLCASSESPPSTYEQYFGPGTRLTVT.

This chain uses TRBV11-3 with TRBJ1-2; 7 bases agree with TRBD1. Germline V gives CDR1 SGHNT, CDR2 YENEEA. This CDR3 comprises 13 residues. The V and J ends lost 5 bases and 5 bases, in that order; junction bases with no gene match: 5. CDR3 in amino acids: CASSLRDSYGYTF. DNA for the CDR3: TGTGCCAGCAGCCTCCGGGACAGTTATGGCTACACCTTC.

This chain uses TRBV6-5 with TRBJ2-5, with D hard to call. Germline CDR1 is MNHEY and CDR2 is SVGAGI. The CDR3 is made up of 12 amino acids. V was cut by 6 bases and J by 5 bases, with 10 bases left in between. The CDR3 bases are TGTGCCAGCAGCCCTCCACGGGAGACCCAGTACTTC. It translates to CASSPPRETQYF.

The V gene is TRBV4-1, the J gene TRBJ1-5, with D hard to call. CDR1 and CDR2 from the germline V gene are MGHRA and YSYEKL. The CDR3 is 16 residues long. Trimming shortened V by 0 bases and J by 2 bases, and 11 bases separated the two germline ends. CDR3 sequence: CASSQEVSRGNQPQHF. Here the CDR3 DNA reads TGCGCCAGCAGCCAAGAGGTTTCGAGGGGCAATCAGCCCCAGCATTTT.

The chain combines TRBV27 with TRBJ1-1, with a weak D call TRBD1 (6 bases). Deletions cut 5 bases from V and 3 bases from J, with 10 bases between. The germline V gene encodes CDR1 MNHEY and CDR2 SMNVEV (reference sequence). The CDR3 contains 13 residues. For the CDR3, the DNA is TGTGCCAGCAGTGTACAGGGATACACTGAAGCTTTCTTT. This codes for CASSVQGYTEAFF.

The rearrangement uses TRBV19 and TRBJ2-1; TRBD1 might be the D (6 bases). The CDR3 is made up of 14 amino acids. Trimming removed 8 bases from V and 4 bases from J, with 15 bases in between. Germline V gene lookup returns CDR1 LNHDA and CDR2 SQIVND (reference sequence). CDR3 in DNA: TGTGCCAGTGGCACAGGGTCCTATTACAATGAGCAGTTCTTC. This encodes CASGTGSYYNEQFF.

DNA of the CDR3: TGTGCCAGCTCAACTTACGGAAACACCATATATTTT. Translation gives CASSTYGNTIYF. This sequence joins TRBV18 and TRBJ1-3; the D is unclear. This CDR3 comprises 12 residues. Germline assignment: CDR1 KGHSH and CDR2 LQKENI. V was trimmed by 5 bases and J by 4 bases, leaving 6 bases between them.

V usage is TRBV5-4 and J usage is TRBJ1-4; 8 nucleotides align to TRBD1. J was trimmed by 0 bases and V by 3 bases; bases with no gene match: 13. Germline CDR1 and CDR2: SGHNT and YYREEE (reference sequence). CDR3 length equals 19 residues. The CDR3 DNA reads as TGTGCCAGCAGCTGGCGACAGGGGCCCCTAGTTGCAACTAATGAAAAACTGTTTTTT. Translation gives CASSWRQGPLVATNEKLFF.

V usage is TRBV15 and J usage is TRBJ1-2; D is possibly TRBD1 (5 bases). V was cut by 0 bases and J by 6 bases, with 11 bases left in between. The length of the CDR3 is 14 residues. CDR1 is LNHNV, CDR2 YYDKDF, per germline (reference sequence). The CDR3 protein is CATSRDGGGNGYTF. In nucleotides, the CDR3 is TGTGCCACCAGCAGAGATGGTGGGGGGAATGGCTACACCTTC.

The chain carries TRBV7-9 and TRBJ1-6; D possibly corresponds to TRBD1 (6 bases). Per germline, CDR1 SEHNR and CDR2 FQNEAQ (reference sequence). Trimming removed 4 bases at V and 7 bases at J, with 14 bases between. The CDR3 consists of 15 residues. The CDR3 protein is CASSSALTGNSPLHF. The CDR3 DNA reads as TGTGCCAGCAGCTCCGCCTTAACAGGGAATTCACCCCTCCACTTT.

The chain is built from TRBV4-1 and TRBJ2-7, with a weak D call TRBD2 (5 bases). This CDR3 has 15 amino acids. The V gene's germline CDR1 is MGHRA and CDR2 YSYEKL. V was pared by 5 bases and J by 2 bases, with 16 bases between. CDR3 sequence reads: CASSYIGGPAYEQYF. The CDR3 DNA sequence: TGCGCCAGCAGCTATATCGGCGGGCCAGCCTACGAGCAGTACTTC.

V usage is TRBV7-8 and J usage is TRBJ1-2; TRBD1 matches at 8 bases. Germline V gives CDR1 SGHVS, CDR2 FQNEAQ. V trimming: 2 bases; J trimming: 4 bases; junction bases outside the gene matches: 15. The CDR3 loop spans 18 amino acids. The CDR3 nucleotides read TGTGCCAGCAGCTTACCTAGGCAGGGGGCGTTTGGTGGCTATGGCTACACCTTC. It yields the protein CASSLPRQGAFGGYGYTF.

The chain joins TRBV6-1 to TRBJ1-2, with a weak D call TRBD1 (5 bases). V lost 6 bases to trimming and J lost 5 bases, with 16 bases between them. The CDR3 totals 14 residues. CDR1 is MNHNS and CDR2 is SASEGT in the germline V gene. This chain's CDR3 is CASRPSRTPYGYTF. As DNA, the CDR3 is TGTGCCAGCAGGCCTTCAAGGACACCGTATGGCTACACCTTC.

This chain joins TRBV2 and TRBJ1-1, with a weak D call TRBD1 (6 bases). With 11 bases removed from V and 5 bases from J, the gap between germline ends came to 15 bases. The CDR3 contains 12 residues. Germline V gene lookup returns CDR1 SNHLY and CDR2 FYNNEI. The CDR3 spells CAGRDTGTEAFF. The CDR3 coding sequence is TGTGCCGGCCGGGACACCGGGACTGAAGCTTTCTTT. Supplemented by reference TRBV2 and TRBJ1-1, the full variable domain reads EPEVTQTPSHQVTQMGQEVILRCVPISNHLYFYWYRQILGQKVEFLVSFYNNEISEKSEIFDDQFSVERPDGSNFTLKIRSTKLEDSAMYFCAGRDTGTEAFFGQGTRLTVV.

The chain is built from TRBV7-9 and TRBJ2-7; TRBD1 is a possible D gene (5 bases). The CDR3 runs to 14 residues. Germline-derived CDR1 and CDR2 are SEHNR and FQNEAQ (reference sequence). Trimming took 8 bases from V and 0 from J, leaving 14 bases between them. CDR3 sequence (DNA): TGTGCCAGCGGGCAGGGTTCGATCTCCTACGAGCAGTACTTC. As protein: CASGQGSISYEQYF.

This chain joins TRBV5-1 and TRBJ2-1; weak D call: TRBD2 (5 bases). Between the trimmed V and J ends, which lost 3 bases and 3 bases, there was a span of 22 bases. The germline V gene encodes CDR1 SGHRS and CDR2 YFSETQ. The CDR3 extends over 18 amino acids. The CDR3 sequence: CASSSRVIDVSLYNEQFF. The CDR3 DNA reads TGCGCCAGCAGCTCGCGGGTGATAGACGTTTCGCTCTACAATGAGCAGTTCTTC.

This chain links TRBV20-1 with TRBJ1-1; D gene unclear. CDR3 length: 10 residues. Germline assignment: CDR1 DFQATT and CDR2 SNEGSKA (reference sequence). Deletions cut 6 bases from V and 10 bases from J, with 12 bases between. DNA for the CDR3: TGCAGTGCGCCAGTCCGTGGAGCTTTCTTT. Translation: CSAPVRGAFF.

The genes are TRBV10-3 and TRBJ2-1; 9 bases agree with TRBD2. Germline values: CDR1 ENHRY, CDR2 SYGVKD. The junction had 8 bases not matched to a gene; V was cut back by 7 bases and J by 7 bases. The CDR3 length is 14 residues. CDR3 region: CAIKTSGGWNEQFF. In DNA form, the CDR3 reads TGTGCCATCAAGACTAGCGGAGGTTGGAATGAGCAGTTCTTC.

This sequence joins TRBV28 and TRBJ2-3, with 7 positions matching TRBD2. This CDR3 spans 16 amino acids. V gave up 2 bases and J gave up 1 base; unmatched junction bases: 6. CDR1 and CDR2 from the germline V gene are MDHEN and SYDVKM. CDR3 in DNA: TGTGCCAGCAGTTTAGGGAGCGGGGCGCGCACAGATACGCAGTATTTT. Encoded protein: CASSLGSGARTDTQYF.

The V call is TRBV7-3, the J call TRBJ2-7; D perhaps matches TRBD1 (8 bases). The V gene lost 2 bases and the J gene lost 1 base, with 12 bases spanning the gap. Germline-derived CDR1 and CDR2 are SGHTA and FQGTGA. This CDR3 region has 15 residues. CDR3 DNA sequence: TGTGCCAGCAGCTTAGGACAGGGAGGGTCCTACGAGCAGTACTTC. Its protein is CASSLGQGGSYEQYF.

This chain's CDR3 is CASSLEQGRNEQYF. The DNA of the CDR3 is TGTGCCAGCAGCTTAGAACAGGGCAGGAACGAGCAGTACTTC. This chain joins TRBV7-9 and TRBJ2-7; possible D gene TRBD1, 6 bases. CDR1 is SEHNR, CDR2 FQNEAQ, per germline (reference sequence). The CDR3 length is 14 residues. V was clipped by 1 base and J by 5 bases, with 12 bases between them.

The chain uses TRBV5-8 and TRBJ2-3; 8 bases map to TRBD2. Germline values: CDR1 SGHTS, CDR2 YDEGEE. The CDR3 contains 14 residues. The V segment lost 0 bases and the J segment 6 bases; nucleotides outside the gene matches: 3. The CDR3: CASSLEIAGDTQYF. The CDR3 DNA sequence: TGTGCCAGCAGCTTGGAAATAGCGGGGGATACGCAGTATTTT.